The 14 T cell receptor beta chains presented below share a single source sample, sequenced in a study of T cells in Graves' hyperthyroidism and ophthalmopathy. Amplification targeted TCR beta CDR3 regions from RNA transcripts. The TCR CDR3 first-round RT-PCR relied on the HTBI primer set. MiXCR, applied by TCRdb to the multiplex PCR reads, yields one record per CDR3 protein. The sample holds approximately 200,000 distinct CDR3 sequences, around 17% seen once. The material sequenced was blood. Every receptor here comes from a man between 35 and 55 years old with Graves' hyperthyroidism.

The chain carries TRBV29-1 and TRBJ1-4, with 10 nucleotides matching TRBD1. This CDR3 has 15 residues. Germline V gives CDR1 SQVTM, CDR2 ANQGSEA. The J segment lost 3 bases and the V segment lost 1 base, leaving 2 bases of the junction unmatched. CDR3 nucleotide sequence: TGCAGCGTTGAAGGGACAGGGGGGGCTAATGAAAAACTGTTTTTT. Its translation is CSVEGTGGANEKLFF. Complete variable domain (other parts from reference TRBV29-1 and TRBJ1-4): SAVISQKPSRDICQRGTSLTIQCQVDSQVTMMFWYRQQPGQSLTLIATANQGSEATYESGFVIDKFPISRPNLTFSTLTVSNMSPEDSSIYLCSVEGTGGANEKLFFGSGTQLSVL.

The chain combines TRBV11-2 with TRBJ2-7; TRBD2 is a possible D gene (6 bases). Germline V CDR1 and CDR2: SGHAT, FQNNGV. V shed 11 bases and J shed 4 bases, with 18 bases lying between them. This CDR3 has 13 amino acids. CDR3 protein: CASTPGTFYEQYF. The DNA of the CDR3 is TGTGCCTCCACACCCGGGACTTTTTACGAGCAGTACTTC.

J is TRBJ1-2 and V is TRBV18; 8 nucleotides agree with TRBD1. Germline V gene lookup returns CDR1 KGHSH and CDR2 LQKENI. The CDR3 is made up of 17 amino acids. J gave up 4 bases and V 0 bases, and 10 bases lay outside the gene matches. The CDR3 DNA is TGTGCCAGCTCACCACCGGGGCAGGGGGCATTCGGCTATGGCTACACCTTC. It specifies CASSPPGQGAFGYGYTF.

This clonotype was seen only a few times. The chain couples TRBV19 to TRBJ2-3, with a tentative D call TRBD2 (6 bases). This CDR3 has 11 amino acids. The V end lost 6 bases, the J end lost 9 bases, and 10 bases lay between the germline ends. Per the germline V gene, CDR1 is LNHDA and CDR2 is SQIVND (reference sequence). The CDR3 bases are TGTGCCAGTAGGAAGGAGGGCACGCAGTATTTT. Protein sequence: CASRKEGTQYF.

In its sample, this clonotype was seen many times. In nucleotides, the CDR3 is TGTGCCAGCGGCGTGGGCTACGAGCAGTACTTC. It is translated as CASGVGYEQYF. This chain connects TRBV3-1 to TRBJ2-7; no reliable D call. Trimming shortened V by 8 bases and J by 3 bases, and 8 bases separated the two germline ends. In germline, CDR1 is LGHDT, CDR2 YNNKEL (reference sequence). The CDR3 loop spans 11 amino acids.

In this sample, this clonotype turned up many times. CDR3 region: CASTFGGFSYEQYF. CDR3 DNA: TGTGCCAGCACCTTCGGAGGGTTCTCCTACGAGCAGTACTTC. The chain carries TRBV6-1 and TRBJ2-7; weak D call: TRBD2 (6 bases). The V gene lost 7 bases and the J gene lost 0 bases, with 13 bases spanning the gap. Germline CDR1 MNHNS, CDR2 SASEGT. The length of the CDR3 is 14 residues.

The rearrangement uses TRBV6-1 and TRBJ1-2; no firm D call. This CDR3 region has 12 residues. With 6 bases removed from V and 4 bases from J, the gap between germline ends came to 9 bases. Per germline, CDR1 MNHNS and CDR2 SASEGT. DNA for the CDR3: TGTGCCAGCAGCCAAGGAGCCTATGGCTACACCTTC. The encoded protein is CASSQGAYGYTF.

This clonotype has ten or more counts. The chain is built from TRBV18 and TRBJ2-5; D is unclear. The CDR3 is 11 amino acids. Trimming cost V 2 bases and J 4 bases, with 2 bases left between them. Germline V gene data show CDR1 as KGHSH and CDR2 as LQKENI. CDR3 protein: CASSPTETQYF. As DNA, the CDR3 is TGTGCCAGCTCACCAACAGAGACCCAGTACTTC.

The V gene is TRBV3-1, the J gene TRBJ2-7; D perhaps matches TRBD2 (6 bases). The CDR3 has 15 residues. Per germline, CDR1 LGHDT and CDR2 YNNKEL (reference sequence). V was shortened by 2 bases and J by 2 bases, with 13 bases between the two germline ends. The CDR3 reads CASSQFTSLTYEQYF. The CDR3 DNA sequence: TGTGCCAGCAGCCAATTTACTAGCCTCACCTACGAGCAGTACTTC.

This chain uses TRBV29-1 with TRBJ2-5, with D perhaps matching TRBD1 or TRBD2 (6 bases each). The CDR3 covers 12 residues. V was shortened by 4 bases and J by 7 bases, with 13 bases between the two germline ends. Looked up from germline, CDR1 is SQVTM and CDR2 is ANQGSEA. CDR3 protein: CSVVRGGGTQYF. CDR3 coding DNA: TGCAGCGTTGTCAGAGGAGGGGGGACCCAGTACTTC.

This clonotype was observed at least ten times. The V gene is TRBV7-2, the J gene TRBJ2-3; either TRBD1 or TRBD2 may supply D (5 bases each). CDR1 SGHTA and CDR2 FQGNSA come from the germline V gene. V was shortened by 2 bases and J by 2 bases, with 11 bases between the two germline ends. This CDR3 is built from 15 residues. The CDR3 nucleotides read TGTGCCAGCAGCTTAACGGGGCTAAACACAGATACGCAGTATTTT. It translates to CASSLTGLNTDTQYF. Full variable domain (missing parts from reference TRBV7-2 and TRBJ2-3): GAGVSQSPSNKVTEKGKDVELRCDPISGHTALYWYRQSLGQGLEFLIYFQGNSAPDKSGLPSDRFSAERTGGSVSTLTIQRTQQEDSAVYLCASSLTGLNTDTQYFGPGTRLTVL.

The sample holds many counts of this clonotype. The rearrangement joins TRBV20-1 to TRBJ2-3; 8 bases match TRBD2. The V gene end was trimmed by 3 bases and the J gene end by 1 base; junction bases not matched to a gene: 3. Germline V lookup: CDR1 DFQATT, CDR2 SNEGSKA (reference sequence). This CDR3 contains 14 residues. Written as DNA, the CDR3 is TGCAGTGCTAGCGGGGGGGGGGGCACAGATACGCAGTATTTT. Translation: CSASGGGGTDTQYF.

This clonotype was recorded at least ten times. The chain joins TRBV28 to TRBJ1-2; D is unclear. Per the germline V gene, CDR1 is MDHEN and CDR2 is SYDVKM. The V end was cut by 4 bases, the J end by 6 bases, with 21 bases between. The CDR3 covers 16 residues. Here the CDR3 DNA reads TGTGCCAGCAGTTCCCCATCAGGCCTACGGGTGGATGGCTACACCTTC. It specifies CASSSPSGLRVDGYTF.

In its sample, this clonotype was seen a few times. This sequence joins TRBV6-1 and TRBJ1-1; D gene unclear. The CDR3 sequence is 14 residues long. Germline V gives CDR1 MNHNS, CDR2 SASEGT. V lost 2 bases, J lost 0 bases, and 7 bases lay in between. The CDR3 DNA follows: TGTGCCAGCAGTGAATATGAGCTGAACACTGAAGCTTTCTTT. Translation gives CASSEYELNTEAFF.